This entry lists 15 T cell receptor beta chains sequenced from one sample in a study of graft-versus-host responses after intestinal transplantation. Sequencing was performed with immunoSEQ multiplex PCR; in TCRdb, only in-frame clones are kept and a portion is missing. The repertoire holds roughly 14,000 clones, with over 75% as singletons. This specimen consisted of bone marrow, obtained around 120 days after intestinal transplantation. The source of these receptors is a human patient who received an intestinal transplant, so some T cells may come from the graft donor.

The J gene is TRBJ2-3, the V gene TRBV25-1, with unresolved D. Germline V lookup: CDR1 MGHDK, CDR2 SYGVNS. The CDR3 consists of 14 residues. V was trimmed by 8 bases and J by 2 bases, leaving 14 bases between them. The CDR3 nucleotides are TGTGCCAGCGCGGCGCAAGTTTCCACAGATACGCAGTATTTT. Its translation: CASAAQVSTDTQYF.

This clone was seen just once. The chain recombines TRBV9 with TRBJ2-1; D uncertain. Germline V gene sequence: CDR1 SGDLS, CDR2 YYNGEE. The CDR3 contains 13 residues. Trimming shortened V by 0 bases and J by 5 bases, and 6 bases separated the two germline ends. As DNA, the CDR3 is TGTGCCAGCAGCGTAGATCTCGACAATGAGCAGTTCTTC. It translates to CASSVDLDNEQFF.

The chain links TRBV4-1 to TRBJ2-7, with a tentative D call TRBD2 (5 bases). The CDR3 spans 14 residues. V lost 3 bases to trimming and J lost 1 base, with 10 bases between them. Germline V lookup: CDR1 MGHRA, CDR2 YSYEKL. The CDR3 spells CASSHYGVSYEQYF. The CDR3 nucleotides are TGCGCCAGCAGCCATTACGGGGTGTCCTACGAGCAGTACTTC.

The chain combines TRBV6-5 with TRBJ2-7; D is ambiguous. Germline-derived CDR1 and CDR2 are MNHEY and SVGAGI. The germline V and J ends were trimmed by 0 bases and 3 bases, with 9 bases remaining between them. The CDR3 sequence is 14 residues long. The CDR3 DNA follows: TGTGCCAGCAGTTACTCTGGGTCCTACTACGAGCAGTACTTC. As protein: CASSYSGSYYEQYF.

The CDR3 is CASSLRQARGYTF. The CDR3 DNA reads TGTGCCAGCAGCTTAAGGCAGGCAAGAGGCTACACCTTC. The V and J genes are TRBV7-2 and TRBJ1-2; unclear D gene. V lost 2 bases, J lost 8 bases, and 12 bases lay in between. Germline CDR1 SGHTA, CDR2 FQGNSA. The CDR3 covers 13 residues.

This chain connects TRBV7-2 to TRBJ2-7; 10 bases fit TRBD2. This CDR3 region has 15 residues. The junction had 4 bases not matched to a gene; V was cut back by 0 bases and J by 5 bases. The germline CDR1 and CDR2 sequences are SGHTA and FQGNSA. The CDR3 sequence: CASSLAPGLANEQYF. CDR3 sequence (DNA): TGTGCCAGCAGCTTAGCGCCGGGACTAGCGAACGAGCAGTACTTC. The full variable domain, completed using reference TRBV7-2 and TRBJ2-7, is GAGVSQSPSNKVTEKGKDVELRCDPISGHTALYWYRQSLGQGLEFLIYFQGNSAPDKSGLPSDRFSAERTGGSVSTLTIQRTQQEDSAVYLCASSLAPGLANEQYFGPGTRLTVT.

This clone was seen only a few times. The chain couples TRBV19 to TRBJ1-3; the D is unclear. Germline CDR1 and CDR2: LNHDA and SQIVND (reference sequence). V lost 5 bases and J 7 bases, leaving 15 bases between the germline ends. This CDR3 spans 14 amino acids. CDR3 region: CASSRLGVTNTIYF. As DNA, the CDR3 is TGTGCCAGTAGTCGCCTCGGGGTGACGAACACCATATATTTT.

This clone was observed a single time. This sequence joins TRBV5-5 and TRBJ2-7; 7 bases are shared with TRBD2. This CDR3 is 17 amino acids long. CDR1 SGHKS and CDR2 YYEKEE come from the germline V gene (reference sequence). V shed 0 bases and J 4 bases; nucleotides not matched to a gene: 13. Here the CDR3 reads CASSLAGASGTLYEQYF. In DNA, the CDR3 is TGTGCCAGCAGCTTGGCCGGGGCGAGCGGGACCTTGTACGAGCAGTACTTC.

The chain carries TRBV13 and TRBJ2-1; 7 positions match TRBD2. The length of the CDR3 is 19 residues. Germline-derived CDR1 and CDR2 are PRHDT and FYEKMQ (reference sequence). The ends lost 2 bases at V and 3 bases at J; junction bases unmatched: 16. CDR3: CASSLYGRTPELDYNEQFF. CDR3 DNA: TGTGCCAGCAGCTTATACGGGAGGACACCCGAATTAGACTACAATGAGCAGTTCTTC.

This clone came up once. The V gene is TRBV27, the J gene TRBJ1-1, with D maybe TRBD1 (6 bases). The length of the CDR3 is 15 residues. V was shortened by 4 bases and J by 0 bases, with 12 bases between the two germline ends. Germline CDR1 is MNHEY and CDR2 is SMNVEV (reference sequence). CDR3 in amino acids: CASSYRGQMNTEAFF. DNA of the CDR3: TGTGCCAGCAGTTACCGGGGGCAAATGAACACTGAAGCTTTCTTT.

The rearrangement links TRBV4-2 to TRBJ2-7, with 9 bases identical to TRBD1. Germline-derived CDR1 and CDR2 are LGHNA and YNFKEQ. The CDR3 extends over 19 amino acids. The J segment lost 3 bases and the V segment lost 1 base, leaving 16 bases of the junction unmatched. The CDR3 here is CASSQARYRDRAVYYEQYF. CDR3 bases: TGTGCCAGCAGCCAAGCCCGTTACCGGGACAGGGCCGTCTACTACGAGCAGTACTTC.

This chain uses TRBV4-1 with TRBJ1-2; D is unresolved. V lost 0 bases, J lost 8 bases, and 22 bases lay in between. There are 17 residues in the CDR3. In germline, CDR1 is MGHRA, CDR2 YSYEKL. DNA of the CDR3: TGCGCCAGCAGCCAAGATCCTTTCGGGAGGGAAACGATAGGCTACACCTTC. Its protein is CASSQDPFGRETIGYTF.

The rearrangement joins TRBV15 to TRBJ2-7; TRBD2 matches at 13 bases. This CDR3 has 17 residues. From germline, CDR1 is LNHNV and CDR2 YYDKDF (reference sequence). V was clipped by 1 base and J by 2 bases; unmatched bases: 5. The CDR3 reads CATSRGGLAGPPYEQYF. DNA for the CDR3: TGTGCCACCAGCAGAGGGGGACTAGCGGGACCCCCCTACGAGCAGTACTTC.

To note about this clone: A much larger clonotype is one base distant, so this may be a read error. CDR3 DNA sequence: TGTGCCAACAGCTTGGACAGGGGGGTCTACGAGCAGTACTTC. This translates into CANSLDRGVYEQYF. The chain combines TRBV5-4 with TRBJ2-7; 10 positions match TRBD1. Looked up from germline, CDR1 is SGHNT and CDR2 is YYREEE (reference sequence). CDR3 length: 14 residues.

The chain recombines TRBV21-1 with TRBJ2-1; TRBD2 reflects the table's D call only, with no check against the DNA. TRBV21-1 is flagged as a pseudogene. The CDR3 has 18 residues. As DNA, the CDR3 is TGTGCCAGCAGCAAAGCCTGGTTCGGGGGTCCCACGTACAATGAGCAGTTCTTC. Protein sequence: CASSKAWFGGPTYNEQFF.